The 18 T cell receptor beta chains presented below share a single source sample, sequenced in a study of T cells in Graves' hyperthyroidism and ophthalmopathy. Using RNA transcripts as the source, TCR beta CDR3 regions were amplified. Initially, a first-round RT-PCR of the TCR CDR3 employed the HTBI primer set. MiXCR was run by TCRdb on the multiplex PCR reads, yielding one entry per CDR3 protein. The repertoire includes about 740,000 distinct CDR3 sequences, around 15% of them detected once, and around 9.6% sits in the top ten. The sequencing sample was made of blood. Receptors originate from a woman aged 18-29 years with Graves' hyperthyroidism.

This clonotype came up many times. DNA for the CDR3: TGCAGTGCTAGGGAAGGGGGGAGATCGCCAAATGAAAAACTGTTTTTT. It specifies CSAREGGRSPNEKLFF. The chain uses TRBV20-1 and TRBJ1-4, with a tentative D call TRBD1 (6 bases). Between the trimmed V and J ends, which lost 3 bases and 5 bases, there was a span of 19 bases. Germline CDR1 DFQATT, CDR2 SNEGSKA (reference sequence). This CDR3 comprises 16 residues.

V and J are TRBV29-1 and TRBJ2-7; TRBD1 or TRBD2 may be the D gene (5 bases each). This CDR3 comprises 13 residues. CDR1 is SQVTM, CDR2 ANQGSEA, per germline. Trimming took off 4 bases at V and 0 bases at J, with 10 bases between the two ends. CDR3 in DNA: TGCAGCGTTGTGAGGGGAAGCTCCTACGAGCAGTACTTC. This translates into CSVVRGSSYEQYF.

This clonotype appeared a few times. The chain is built from TRBV30 and TRBJ2-1; perhaps TRBD1 as D (6 bases). Germline V gene lookup returns CDR1 GTSNPN and CDR2 SVGIG (reference sequence). Deletions cut 4 bases from V and 8 bases from J, with 12 bases between. The CDR3 length is 12 residues. CDR3 DNA: TGTGCCTGGAATATGGCAGGGGATGAGCAGTTCTTC. Its translation is CAWNMAGDEQFF.

There are many counts of this clonotype. The chain has TRBV7-8 and TRBJ2-7; TRBD1 or TRBD2 may be the D gene (6 bases each). CDR1 SGHVS and CDR2 FQNEAQ come from the germline V gene. CDR3 length equals 14 residues. V gave up 1 base and J gave up 4 bases, with 11 bases separating them. CDR3 coding DNA: TGTGCCAGCAGCTTAGGGGGGGCCCCGTACGAGCAGTACTTC. Protein sequence: CASSLGGAPYEQYF.

This clonotype was seen a few times. J is TRBJ2-1 and V is TRBV6-2 or TRBV6-3, with D unclear. Germline V lookup: CDR1 MNHEY, CDR2 SVGEGT. With 0 bases removed from V and 9 bases from J, the gap between germline ends came to 12 bases. The CDR3 length is 14 residues. The CDR3 loop is CASSYSRQQSEQFF. CDR3 bases: TGTGCCAGCAGTTACTCGAGACAACAAAGTGAGCAGTTCTTC.

This clonotype has only a few counts. The chain carries TRBV5-6 and TRBJ2-3; D remains ambiguous. Trimming left V 5 bases short and J 4 bases short, with 17 bases between. CDR1 is SGHDT, CDR2 YYEEEE, per germline. The CDR3 has 15 amino acids. CDR3 DNA sequence: TGTGCCAGCAGTTTTCCCTCGATCGCCTCAGATACGCAGTATTTT. This encodes CASSFPSIASDTQYF.

The sample holds many counts of this clonotype. This chain joins TRBV11-2 and TRBJ2-7; D could derive from TRBD1 or TRBD2 (6 bases each). The CDR3 covers 15 residues. Trimming stripped 1 base from V and 4 bases from J, with 14 bases between. Germline assignment: CDR1 SGHAT and CDR2 FQNNGV. The CDR3 DNA reads TGTGCCAGCAGCTTAGCGGGCGGGACATCGTACGAGCAGTACTTC. As protein: CASSLAGGTSYEQYF.

This clonotype was picked up many times. The chain couples TRBV7-3 to TRBJ1-1, with 7 bases lining up with TRBD1. The V and J ends lost 5 bases and 0 bases, in that order; junction bases with no gene match: 6. This CDR3 has 15 amino acids. Germline CDR1 SGHTA, CDR2 FQGTGA. The CDR3 bases are TGTGCCAGCAGCCCGGGTAGGGGGCTGAACACTGAAGCTTTCTTT. Its protein product is CASSPGRGLNTEAFF.

The J gene is TRBJ2-7, the V gene TRBV10-2, with D perhaps given as TRBD1 or TRBD2 (5 bases each). This CDR3 comprises 15 residues. V was trimmed by 6 bases and J by 0 bases, leaving 15 bases between them. CDR1 and CDR2 (germline): WSHSY, SAAADI. The CDR3 nucleotides read TGCGCCAGCAGCGGGACGGTTAAGAGCTCCTACGAGCAGTACTTC. Translating it yields CASSGTVKSSYEQYF.

This clonotype has only a few counts. V is TRBV5-5 and J is TRBJ1-2; D gene ambiguous. This CDR3 has 15 amino acids. Germline assignment: CDR1 SGHKS and CDR2 YYEKEE (reference sequence). Deletions cut 2 bases from V and 7 bases from J, with 18 bases between. CDR3 bases: TGTGCCAGCAGCTTTAGCCCCACCGAACTGTCTGGCTACACCTTC. The encoded protein is CASSFSPTELSGYTF.

Only a few counts were recorded for this clonotype. A much larger clone differs from this one at a single base, so this may be a read error. This chain joins TRBV12-3 or TRBV12-4 and TRBJ1-1; D call uncertain. Between the trimmed V and J ends, which lost 5 bases and 4 bases, there was a span of 14 bases. CDR3 size: 14 residues. The CDR3 loop is CASSPIQMSTEAFF. The CDR3, as DNA: TGTGCCAGCAGTCCAATACAGATGAGCACTGAAGCTTTCTTT.

This clonotype has just a few counts. The rearrangement links TRBV9 to TRBJ2-1; the match to TRBD2 covers 7 bases. This CDR3 has 14 amino acids. V lost 1 base, J lost 7 bases, and 5 bases stayed unmatched. Germline assignment: CDR1 SGDLS and CDR2 YYNGEE. Written as DNA, the CDR3 is TGTGCCAGCAGCGTAATCAGCGGGACTAATGAGCAGTTCTTC. This translates into CASSVISGTNEQFF.

This clonotype was counted ten times or more. This rearrangement joins TRBV20-1 to TRBJ1-1; 8 positions agree with TRBD1. CDR1 DFQATT and CDR2 SNEGSKA come from the germline V gene (reference sequence). There are 15 residues in the CDR3. J lost 1 base, V lost 3 bases, and 7 bases had no gene match. The CDR3 loop reads CSASSRQGRNTEAFF. CDR3 in DNA: TGCAGTGCTAGCTCCCGACAGGGGAGGAACACTGAAGCTTTCTTT.

This clonotype was detected many times. This rearrangement joins TRBV12-3 or TRBV12-4 to TRBJ2-1; TRBD2 aligns across 10 bases. The V and J ends lost 8 bases and 0 bases, in that order; junction bases with no gene match: 7. The CDR3 runs to 16 residues. CDR3 sequence: CASASGSWGSYNEQFF. The DNA of the CDR3 is TGTGCCAGCGCTAGCGGGAGTTGGGGCTCCTACAATGAGCAGTTCTTC.

The chain links TRBV3-1 to TRBJ1-3; no clear D. Germline loops: CDR1 LGHDT, CDR2 YNNKEL (reference sequence). The CDR3 spans 13 residues. V was trimmed by 2 bases and J by 5 bases, leaving 7 bases between them. CDR3 protein: CASSQRARNTIYF. The CDR3 bases are TGTGCCAGCAGCCAACGGGCCCGAAACACCATATATTTT.

There are many counts of this clonotype. This rearrangement joins TRBV6-6 to TRBJ1-1; D is unresolved. Germline V lookup: CDR1 MNHNY, CDR2 SVGAGI (reference sequence). V dropped 2 bases and J dropped 6 bases, with 4 bases sitting between them. The length of the CDR3 is 11 residues. CDR3 in amino acids: CASSYPPEAFF. The CDR3 DNA sequence: TGTGCCAGCAGTTACCCTCCTGAAGCTTTCTTT.

In its sample, this clonotype was seen many times. CDR3 coding DNA: TGTGCCAGCCATACAAACTTGGACTCGCAAGAGACCCAGTACTTC. Residues: CASHTNLDSQETQYF. V usage is TRBV2 and J usage is TRBJ2-5, with D possibly TRBD2 on 5 matching bases. V lost 8 bases to trimming and J lost 2 bases, with 18 bases between them. The CDR3 has 15 residues. CDR1 is SNHLY, CDR2 FYNNEI, per germline.

Comments on this clonotype: A much larger clone differs by one base, so this may be a read error. In this CDR3 the conserved last residue, phenylalanine or tryptophan, is missing, so a read error is likely. The chain combines TRBV11-2 with TRBJ2-7; TRBD1 might be the D (5 bases). The CDR3 runs to 14 residues. Germline loops: CDR1 SGHAT, CDR2 FQNNGV. V was cut by 0 bases and J by 2 bases, with 8 bases left in between. CDR3 in amino acids: CASSLEAGTYEQYL. The CDR3 DNA sequence: TGTGCCAGCAGCTTAGAGGCAGGGACCTACGAGCAGTACCTC.